Reported below is one TCR beta chain. Its antigen is undetermined. Assay used: immunoSEQ multiplex PCR; TCRdb lists only in-frame clones, some missing. The data contain about 100,000 clones, more than 85% of them seen just once; the ten biggest clones take up 0.14% to 0.15%. The CDR3 consists of 14 residues. Trimming took 3 bases from V and 4 from J; bases not matched to a gene: 2. Per germline, CDR1 SEHNR and CDR2 FQNEAQ (reference sequence). These data come from a study of siplizumab effects on memory and regulatory T cells. Points from the study as a whole: The alloreactive clones that mapped to unstimulated subsets made up only a minor fraction. Many proliferating CD4+ or CD8+ clones remained unclassified. Roughly 75-97% of them could not be assigned either a naive or a memory phenotype.

This clonotype was sampled from a human donor in good health. The sequenced material came from CD4+ T cells sorted from blood. The rearrangement links TRBV7-9 to TRBJ2-5; 10 bases align to TRBD2. CDR3 sequence reads: CASSFLAGAETQYF. CDR3 coding DNA: TGTGCCAGCAGCTTCCTAGCGGGGGCAGAGACCCAGTACTTC.